The 16 T cell receptor beta chains below all came from one sample that was sequenced in a study of CXCR3-negative and CXCR3-positive naive CD8 T cells (dated 2019 in TCRdb). Sequencer: NextSeq 550. The Human TCR Profiling Kit (MiLaboratory) was used to prepare UMI-labeled 5' RACE TRB cDNA libraries. After the reads were reprocessed by TCRdb, one entry was made per CDR3 protein sequence, with no DNA. This sample's listing comprises around 160,000 distinct CDR3 sequences. In total, the top ten clones hold around 0.3% of the sample. Overall study outcomes, separate from this receptor: TRB CDR3s from CXCR3-positive naive cells showed higher hydrophobicity (lower Kidera factor 4), lower energy, and higher strength and volume indices than CXCR3-negative naive cells.

Their target antigens are unknown. Sequenced sample: naive CXCR3+ CD8+ T cells from blood. The cell subset or site label on this specimen signifies: CD45RO-CCR7+CD27+CD95- naive CD8+ T cells expressing CXCR3 (TNR3+). The receptors were gathered from a human donor in good health. Some clones in this sample may be carry-over from other donors' samples.

The CDR3 here is CASSLGPGNTEAFF. This rearrangement joins TRBV12-3 or TRBV12-4 to TRBJ1-1. The CDR3 covers 14 residues.

V is TRBV15 and J is TRBJ1-2; TCRdb's assignment of TRBD1 cannot be checked, as there is no DNA. Germline V CDR1 and CDR2: LNHNV, YYDKDF (reference sequence). This CDR3 is 21 amino acids long. The CDR3 region is CATSRDRGATGGVPSNYGYTF.

The chain couples TRBV27 to TRBJ2-3. CDR3 size: 13 residues. Germline V gene sequence: CDR1 MNHEY, CDR2 SMNVEV (reference sequence). The chain's CDR3 is CASSTILADTQYF.

CDR3 residues: CASSPTSGTFEAFF. V and J are TRBV11-2 and TRBJ1-1; TCRdb selects TRBD1, and the lack of DNA leaves this call unchecked. CDR3 length equals 14 residues. Germline V gene sequence: CDR1 SGHAT, CDR2 FQNNGV.

The chain employs TRBV29-1 and TRBJ2-2; TCRdb gives TRBD1 as the D gene, but with no DNA this cannot be confirmed. Germline CDR1 reads SQVTM; CDR2 reads ANQGSEA. The CDR3 length is 13 residues. The CDR3 sequence is CSVGRGNTGELFF.

The V call is TRBV5-1, the J call TRBJ2-3; TCRdb names TRBD2, which stays unverified in the absence of DNA. From germline, CDR1 is SGHRS and CDR2 YFSETQ. The CDR3 contains 15 residues. The CDR3 here is CASSLVPPSTDTQYF.

V gene TRBV15 combines with J gene TRBJ1-3. This CDR3 is built from 15 residues. Germline CDR1 LNHNV, CDR2 YYDKDF (reference sequence). CDR3 region: CATSTGGYSGNTIYF.

The CDR3 protein is CSVEATGAYYGYTF. This chain links TRBV29-1 with TRBJ1-2; absent DNA, TCRdb's TRBD1 call cannot be checked. Germline V CDR1 and CDR2: SQVTM, ANQGSEA. This CDR3 has 14 amino acids.

The chain joins TRBV3-1 to TRBJ2-3. The CDR3 contains 14 residues. Looked up from germline, CDR1 is LGHDT and CDR2 is YNNKEL (reference sequence). The CDR3 spells CASSQDSLSDTQYF.

The V call is TRBV15, the J call TRBJ2-3; TCRdb reports TRBD2, a call that lacks DNA to check it against. This CDR3 is 17 amino acids long. Germline lookup yields CDR1 LNHNV and CDR2 YYDKDF (reference sequence). The CDR3 sequence is CATRPHTRDSSTDTQYF.

The chain is built from TRBV12-3 or TRBV12-4 and TRBJ2-7; TCRdb names TRBD1, which stays unverified in the absence of DNA. The CDR3 contains 12 residues. CDR3 in amino acids: CASSPTVYEQYF.

The chain is built from TRBV27 and TRBJ2-1; as DNA is missing, the TRBD1 call by TCRdb cannot be tested. The CDR3 consists of 15 residues. Germline values: CDR1 MNHEY, CDR2 SMNVEV (reference sequence). CDR3 residues: CASRAAPGGYNEQFF.

This chain links TRBV2 with TRBJ2-7. Germline loops: CDR1 SNHLY, CDR2 FYNNEI. This CDR3 has 13 amino acids. CDR3 loop: CASSVPSPYEQYF.

V and J are TRBV2 and TRBJ2-1; absent DNA, TCRdb's TRBD1 call cannot be checked. The CDR3 length is 17 residues. Germline V gives CDR1 SNHLY, CDR2 FYNNEI. The CDR3 protein is CASSEAHWDTSYNEQFF.

The chain carries TRBV29-1 and TRBJ1-2; TCRdb's D gene call, TRBD1, goes unchecked for lack of DNA. Looked up from germline, CDR1 is SQVTM and CDR2 is ANQGSEA. The CDR3 totals 15 residues. The CDR3 sequence: CSVPAGGQYFYGYTF.

This chain links TRBV4-1 with TRBJ2-7; TCRdb outputs TRBD1, but without DNA this stays unchecked. Germline-derived CDR1 and CDR2 are MGHRA and YSYEKL. The CDR3 runs 15 residues. This CDR3 is CASSHPGTGVNEQYF.